The 10 T cell receptor beta chains reported below all come from one sample, sequenced in a study of a mutant IDH1 vaccine in newly diagnosed glioma. Time point denoted: baseline, week 1 (first vaccination visit). Treatment defined: pre-vaccination baseline after standard-of-care therapy. The table came from immunoSEQ multiplex PCR; TCRdb's copy has only in-frame clones and leaves some out. This sample has roughly 99,000 clones, with about 90% found just once. Sequences were derived from PBMCs, sampled from a glioma patient treated with radiotherapy, temozolomide or both. The receptors stem from a woman between 50 and 59 years old with glioma.

Sample share makes this clone medium-sized. The rearrangement joins TRBV2 to TRBJ1-5; the D is unclear. CDR3 length: 12 residues. V shed 2 bases and J shed 6 bases, with 5 bases lying between them. Germline V lookup: CDR1 SNHLY, CDR2 FYNNEI. CDR3 sequence reads: CASSETGQPQHF. CDR3 DNA sequence: TGTGCCAGCAGTGAAACGGGTCAGCCCCAGCATTTT.

The chain joins TRBV25-1 to TRBJ2-7; 9 positions agree with TRBD1. Germline V gene data show CDR1 as MGHDK and CDR2 as SYGVNS. V dropped 1 base and J dropped 4; count of bases not matched to a gene: 5. This CDR3 comprises 15 residues. In nucleotides, the CDR3 is TGTGCCAGCAGTGAATCCGGGACAGGGACGTACGAGCAGTACTTC. Residues: CASSESGTGTYEQYF.

The chain employs TRBV28 and TRBJ1-2; D is uncertain. The germline V gene has CDR1 MDHEN and CDR2 SYDVKM. The CDR3 is 11 amino acids. V shed 6 bases and J shed 8 bases, with 10 bases lying between them. DNA of the CDR3: TGTGCCAGCAGGGGGAGATGGGGCTACACCTTC. This encodes CASRGRWGYTF.

The chain has TRBV19 and TRBJ1-6; 7 bases match TRBD1. V was pared by 11 bases and J by 9 bases, with 7 bases of the junction left unmatched. This CDR3 is built from 12 residues. Germline values: CDR1 LNHDA, CDR2 SQIVND (reference sequence). This CDR3 reads CAAQGEASPLHF. CDR3 sequence (DNA): TGTGCCGCTCAGGGGGAGGCTTCACCCCTCCACTTT.

The gene calls are TRBV29-1 and TRBJ2-7; unclear D gene. The CDR3 contains 13 residues. The germline V and J ends were trimmed by 5 bases and 6 bases, with 17 bases remaining between them. The germline V gene has CDR1 SQVTM and CDR2 ANQGSEA. The CDR3 DNA sequence: TGCAGCGTTCTGCCTCATACAAGTGGCGAGCAGTACTTC. Translated: CSVLPHTSGEQYF.

The chain has TRBV11-1 and TRBJ2-5, with D maybe TRBD1 (6 bases). The CDR3 loop spans 16 amino acids. Trimming cost V 5 bases and J 0 bases, with 16 bases left between them. CDR1 is SGHAT and CDR2 is FQDESV in the germline V gene (reference sequence). The CDR3 spells CASSLEGRGYQETQYF. As DNA, the CDR3 is TGTGCCAGCAGCCTCGAGGGAAGGGGGTACCAAGAGACCCAGTACTTC.

The chain is built from TRBV21-1 and TRBJ1-5. TRBV21-1 is an annotated pseudogene. The CDR3 totals 17 residues. Written as DNA, the CDR3 is TGTGCCAGCAGCAAAGCGCGGGACATCTGTTCGAATCAGCCCCAGCATTTT. Translated: CASSKARDICSNQPQHF.

V usage is TRBV10-3 and J usage is TRBJ1-5; TRBD1 matches at 11 bases. Per germline, CDR1 ENHRY and CDR2 SYGVKD. The CDR3 extends over 14 amino acids. Germline trimming cut 6 bases from V and 5 bases from J; bases unmatched to any gene: 3. The CDR3: CAISRDRGDQPQHF. DNA for the CDR3: TGTGCCATCAGCCGGGACAGGGGGGATCAGCCCCAGCATTTT.

V is TRBV6-4 and J is TRBJ1-5; 7 bases match TRBD1. CDR3 length equals 17 residues. The trim removed 2 bases at V and 6 bases at J, leaving 13 bases unmatched. Germline CDR1 and CDR2: MRHNA and SNTAGT. CDR3 in DNA: TGTGCCAGCAGTGACCCCCTTCCGGGACAGAGGATTCAGCCCCAGCATTTT. Translating it yields CASSDPLPGQRIQPQHF.

The chain combines TRBV30 with TRBJ1-2; 8 bases fit TRBD1. Germline V gene data show CDR1 as GTSNPN and CDR2 as SVGIG (reference sequence). Trimming took 1 base from V and 6 from J; bases not matched to a gene: 7. The CDR3 totals 14 residues. This CDR3 reads CAWSADRGWDGYTF. The CDR3 DNA sequence: TGTGCCTGGAGTGCCGACAGGGGTTGGGATGGCTACACCTTC. The full variable domain, in which reference TRBV30 and TRBJ1-2 provide the parts outside the CDR3, is SQTIHQWPATLVQPVGSPLSLECTVEGTSNPNLYWYRQAAGRGLQLLFYSVGIGQISSEVPQNLSASRPQDRQFILSSKKLLLSDSGFYLCAWSADRGWDGYTFGSGTRLTVV.